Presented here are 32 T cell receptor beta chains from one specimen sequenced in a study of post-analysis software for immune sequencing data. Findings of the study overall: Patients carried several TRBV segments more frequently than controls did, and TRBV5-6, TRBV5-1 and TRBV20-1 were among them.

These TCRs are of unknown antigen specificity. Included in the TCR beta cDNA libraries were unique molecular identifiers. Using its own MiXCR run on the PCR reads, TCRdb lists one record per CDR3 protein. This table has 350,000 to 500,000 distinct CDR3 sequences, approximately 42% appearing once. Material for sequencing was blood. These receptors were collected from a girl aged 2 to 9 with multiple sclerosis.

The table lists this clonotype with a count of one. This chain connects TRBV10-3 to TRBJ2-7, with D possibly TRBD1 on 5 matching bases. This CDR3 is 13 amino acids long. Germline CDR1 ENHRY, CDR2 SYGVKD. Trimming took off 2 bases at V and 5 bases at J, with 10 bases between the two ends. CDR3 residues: CAISEAQGHEQYF. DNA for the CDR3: TGTGCCATCAGTGAGGCTCAGGGCCACGAGCAGTACTTC.

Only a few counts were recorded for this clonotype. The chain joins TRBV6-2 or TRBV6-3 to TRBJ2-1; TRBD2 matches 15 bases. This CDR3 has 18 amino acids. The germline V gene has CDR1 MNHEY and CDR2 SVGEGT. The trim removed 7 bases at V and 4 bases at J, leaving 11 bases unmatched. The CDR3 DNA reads TGTGCCAGCACCTATGGACTAGCGGGAGGGAGGTGGTACAATGAGCAGTTCTTC. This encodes CASTYGLAGGRWYNEQFF.

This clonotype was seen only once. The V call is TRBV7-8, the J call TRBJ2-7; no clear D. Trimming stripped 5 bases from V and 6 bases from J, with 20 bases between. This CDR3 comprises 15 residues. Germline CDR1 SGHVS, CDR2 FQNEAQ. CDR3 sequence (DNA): TGTGCCAGCAGCCCCCACCCCCTAGTGGCCAGCGAGCAGTACTTC. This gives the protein CASSPHPLVASEQYF.

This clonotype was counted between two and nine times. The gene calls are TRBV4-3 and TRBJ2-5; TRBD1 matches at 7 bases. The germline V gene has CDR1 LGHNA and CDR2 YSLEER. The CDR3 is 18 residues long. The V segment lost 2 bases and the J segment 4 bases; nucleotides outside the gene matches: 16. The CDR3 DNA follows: TGCGCCAGCAGCCAATCTCCGACAGGGCCATACGAATTAGAGACCCAGTACTTC. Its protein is CASSQSPTGPYELETQYF.

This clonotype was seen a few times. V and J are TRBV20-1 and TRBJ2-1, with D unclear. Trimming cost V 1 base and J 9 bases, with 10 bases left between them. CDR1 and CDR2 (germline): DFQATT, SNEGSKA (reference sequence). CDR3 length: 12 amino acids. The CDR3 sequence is CSARVAGGEQFF. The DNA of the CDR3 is TGCAGTGCTAGAGTAGCAGGTGGTGAGCAGTTCTTC.

The CDR3 is CASSYGVPPYEQYF. CDR3 nucleotide sequence: TGTGCCAGCAGTTATGGAGTACCTCCCTACGAGCAGTACTTC. The genes are TRBV6-5 and TRBJ2-5; D not resolved. With the DNA end fitting TRBJ2-7 better, the J assignment may be wrong. CDR3 size: 14 residues. Germline assignment: CDR1 MNHEY and CDR2 SVGAGI.

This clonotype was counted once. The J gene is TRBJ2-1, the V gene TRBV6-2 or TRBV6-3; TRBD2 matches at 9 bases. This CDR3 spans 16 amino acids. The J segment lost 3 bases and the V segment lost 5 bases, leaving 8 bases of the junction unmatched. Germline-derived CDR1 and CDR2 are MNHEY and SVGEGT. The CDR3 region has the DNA TGTGCCAGCAGTGCCCTCGGCGGGAGGGTCTACAATGAGCAGTTCTTC. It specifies CASSALGGRVYNEQFF.

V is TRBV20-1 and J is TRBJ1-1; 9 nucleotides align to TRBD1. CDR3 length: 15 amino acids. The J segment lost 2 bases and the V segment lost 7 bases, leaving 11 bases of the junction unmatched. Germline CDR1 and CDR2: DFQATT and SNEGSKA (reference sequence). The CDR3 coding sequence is TGCAGTGATTCCAGACGGGACAGGGAAAACACTGAAGCTTTCTTT. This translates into CSDSRRDRENTEAFF.

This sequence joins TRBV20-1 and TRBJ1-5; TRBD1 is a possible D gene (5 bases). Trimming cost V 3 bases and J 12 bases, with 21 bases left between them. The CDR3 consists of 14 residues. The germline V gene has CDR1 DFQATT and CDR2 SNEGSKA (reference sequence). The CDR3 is CSASPPGVYGNQHF. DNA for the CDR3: TGCAGTGCTAGTCCCCCGGGGGTGTATGGAAACCAGCATTTT.

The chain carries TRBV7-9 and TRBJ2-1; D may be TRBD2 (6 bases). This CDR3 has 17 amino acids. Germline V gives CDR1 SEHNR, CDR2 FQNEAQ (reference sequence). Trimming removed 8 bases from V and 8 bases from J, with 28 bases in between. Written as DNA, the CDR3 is TGTGCCAGCCGAACCCCGAGAGTAGCGGCAAAGAGGGATGAGCAGTTCTTC. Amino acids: CASRTPRVAAKRDEQFF.

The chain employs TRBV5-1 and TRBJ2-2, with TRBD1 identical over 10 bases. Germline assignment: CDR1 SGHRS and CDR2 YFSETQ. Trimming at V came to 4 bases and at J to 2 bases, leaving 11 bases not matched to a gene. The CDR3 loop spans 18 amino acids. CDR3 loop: CASSLVHRDRGNTGELFF. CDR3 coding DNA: TGCGCCAGCAGCCTAGTTCACCGGGACAGGGGCAACACCGGGGAGCTGTTTTTT.

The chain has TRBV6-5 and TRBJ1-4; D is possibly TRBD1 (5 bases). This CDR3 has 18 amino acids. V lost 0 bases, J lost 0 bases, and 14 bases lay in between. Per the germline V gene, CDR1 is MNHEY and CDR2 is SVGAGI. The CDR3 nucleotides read TGTGCCAGCAGTTACTCTAGCCCCAGGGTTGCAACTAATGAAAAACTGTTTTTT. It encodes CASSYSSPRVATNEKLFF.

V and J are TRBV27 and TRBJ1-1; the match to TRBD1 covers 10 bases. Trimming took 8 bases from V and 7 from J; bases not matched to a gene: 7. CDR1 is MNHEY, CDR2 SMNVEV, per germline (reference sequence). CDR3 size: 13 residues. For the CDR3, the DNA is TGTGCCAGCGGGACAGGGGCTGGGGTTGAAGCTTTCTTT. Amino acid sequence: CASGTGAGVEAFF.

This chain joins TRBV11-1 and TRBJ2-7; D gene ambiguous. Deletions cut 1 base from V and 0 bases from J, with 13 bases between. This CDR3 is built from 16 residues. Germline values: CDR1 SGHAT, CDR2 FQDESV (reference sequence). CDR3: CASSLVPRLASYEQYF. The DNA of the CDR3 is TGTGCCAGCAGCTTAGTTCCCAGGCTTGCCTCCTACGAGCAGTACTTC.

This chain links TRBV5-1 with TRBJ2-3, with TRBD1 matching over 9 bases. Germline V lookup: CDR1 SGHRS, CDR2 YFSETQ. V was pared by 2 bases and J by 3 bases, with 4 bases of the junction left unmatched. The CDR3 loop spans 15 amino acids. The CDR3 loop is CASSFRDRDTDTQYF. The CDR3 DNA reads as TGCGCCAGCAGCTTCAGGGACAGGGATACAGATACGCAGTATTTT.

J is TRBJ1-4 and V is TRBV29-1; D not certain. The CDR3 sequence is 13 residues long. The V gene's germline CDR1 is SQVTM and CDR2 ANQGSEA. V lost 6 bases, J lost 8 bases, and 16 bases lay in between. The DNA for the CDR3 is TGCAGCGTGGCAGCGGCCGTACGGGAAAAACTGTTTTTT. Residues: CSVAAAVREKLFF. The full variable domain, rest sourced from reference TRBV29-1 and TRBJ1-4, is SAVISQKPSRDICQRGTSLTIQCQVDSQVTMMFWYRQQPGQSLTLIATANQGSEATYESGFVIDKFPISRPNLTFSTLTVSNMSPEDSSIYLCSVAAAVREKLFFGSGTQLSVL.

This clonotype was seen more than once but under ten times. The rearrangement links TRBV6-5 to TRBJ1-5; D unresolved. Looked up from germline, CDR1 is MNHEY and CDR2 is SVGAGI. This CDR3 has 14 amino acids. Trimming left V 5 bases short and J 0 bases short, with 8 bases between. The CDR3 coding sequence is TGTGCCAGCAGTCGAAGGTATAGCAATCAGCCCCAGCATTTT. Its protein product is CASSRRYSNQPQHF.

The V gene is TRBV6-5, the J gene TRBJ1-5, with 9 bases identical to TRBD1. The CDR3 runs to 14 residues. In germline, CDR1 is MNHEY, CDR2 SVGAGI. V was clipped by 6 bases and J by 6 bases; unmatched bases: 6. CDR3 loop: CASRKGQGSQPQHF. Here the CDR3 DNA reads TGTGCCAGCAGAAAGGGACAGGGAAGTCAGCCCCAGCATTTT.

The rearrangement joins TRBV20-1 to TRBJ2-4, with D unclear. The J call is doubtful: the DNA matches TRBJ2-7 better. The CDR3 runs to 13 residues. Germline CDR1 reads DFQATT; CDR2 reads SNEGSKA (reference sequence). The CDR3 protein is CSARDRFTYEQYF. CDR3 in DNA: TGCAGTGCTAGAGACAGGTTCACCTACGAGCAGTACTTC.

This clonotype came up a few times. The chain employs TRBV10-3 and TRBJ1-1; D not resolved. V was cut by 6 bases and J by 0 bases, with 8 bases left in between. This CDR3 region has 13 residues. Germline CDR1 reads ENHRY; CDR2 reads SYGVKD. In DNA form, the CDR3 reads TGTGCCATCAGGGAAGTGGTGAACACTGAAGCTTTCTTT. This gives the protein CAIREVVNTEAFF.

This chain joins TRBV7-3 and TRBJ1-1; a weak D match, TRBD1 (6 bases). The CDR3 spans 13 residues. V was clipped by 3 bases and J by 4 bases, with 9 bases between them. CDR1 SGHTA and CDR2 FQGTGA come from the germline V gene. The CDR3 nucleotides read TGTGCCAGCAGCTTCGGGGGCGCCACTGAAGCTTTCTTT. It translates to CASSFGGATEAFF.

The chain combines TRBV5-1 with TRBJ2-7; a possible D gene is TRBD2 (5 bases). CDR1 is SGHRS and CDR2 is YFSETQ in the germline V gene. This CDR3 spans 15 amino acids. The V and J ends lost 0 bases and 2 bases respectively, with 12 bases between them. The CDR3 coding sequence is TGCGCCAGCAGCTTGGACGGGGTCGGGCCCTACGAGCAGTACTTC. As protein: CASSLDGVGPYEQYF.

The CDR3, as DNA: TGTGCCAGCAGCCCTCGACAGAATCAGCCCCAGCATTTT. Translation gives CASSPRQNQPQHF. This chain joins TRBV7-8 and TRBJ1-5; TRBD1 is a possible D gene (5 bases). The length of the CDR3 is 13 residues. V was clipped by 5 bases and J by 4 bases, with 9 bases between them. Germline V lookup: CDR1 SGHVS, CDR2 FQNEAQ.

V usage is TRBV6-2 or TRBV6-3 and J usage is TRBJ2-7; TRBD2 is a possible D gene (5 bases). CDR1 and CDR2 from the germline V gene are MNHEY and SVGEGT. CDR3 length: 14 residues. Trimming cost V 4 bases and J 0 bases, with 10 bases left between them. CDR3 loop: CASSWTGFSYEQYF. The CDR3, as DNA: TGTGCCAGCAGTTGGACGGGATTCTCCTACGAGCAGTACTTC.

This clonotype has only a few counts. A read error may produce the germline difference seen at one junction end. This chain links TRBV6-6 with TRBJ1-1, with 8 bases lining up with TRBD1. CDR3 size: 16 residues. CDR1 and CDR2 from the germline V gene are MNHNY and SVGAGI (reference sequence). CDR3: CASGYSGTGQGSEAFF. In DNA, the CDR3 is TGTGCCAGCGGTTACTCTGGGACAGGACAAGGGTCTGAAGCTTTCTTT.

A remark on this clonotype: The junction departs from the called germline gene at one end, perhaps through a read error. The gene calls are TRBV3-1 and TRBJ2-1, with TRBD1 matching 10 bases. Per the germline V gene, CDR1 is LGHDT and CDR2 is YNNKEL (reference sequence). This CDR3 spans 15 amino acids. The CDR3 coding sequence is TGTGCCAGCAGGCAAGCGGGGACAGGGGTCAATGAGCAGTTCTTC. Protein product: CASRQAGTGVNEQFF.

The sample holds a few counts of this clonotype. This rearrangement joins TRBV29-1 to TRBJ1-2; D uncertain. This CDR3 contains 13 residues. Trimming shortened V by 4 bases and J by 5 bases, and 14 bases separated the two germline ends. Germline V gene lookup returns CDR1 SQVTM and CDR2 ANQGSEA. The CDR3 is CSVVRGSAYGYTF. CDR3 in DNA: TGCAGCGTTGTTCGGGGTTCAGCGTATGGCTACACCTTC. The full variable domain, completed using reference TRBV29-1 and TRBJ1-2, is SAVISQKPSRDICQRGTSLTIQCQVDSQVTMMFWYRQQPGQSLTLIATANQGSEATYESGFVIDKFPISRPNLTFSTLTVSNMSPEDSSIYLCSVVRGSAYGYTFGSGTRLTVV.

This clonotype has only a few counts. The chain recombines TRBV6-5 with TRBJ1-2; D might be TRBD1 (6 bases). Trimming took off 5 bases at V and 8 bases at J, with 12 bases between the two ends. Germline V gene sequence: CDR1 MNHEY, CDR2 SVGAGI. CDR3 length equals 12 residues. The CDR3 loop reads CASSVTGMGYTF. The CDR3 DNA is TGTGCCAGCAGTGTAACAGGGATGGGCTACACCTTC.

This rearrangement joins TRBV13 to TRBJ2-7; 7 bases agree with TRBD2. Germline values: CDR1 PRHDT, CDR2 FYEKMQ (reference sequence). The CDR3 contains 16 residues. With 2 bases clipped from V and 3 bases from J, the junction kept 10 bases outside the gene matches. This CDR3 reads CASSLRGGGGRYEQYF. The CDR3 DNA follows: TGTGCCAGCAGCTTAAGAGGCGGGGGAGGACGCTACGAGCAGTACTTC.

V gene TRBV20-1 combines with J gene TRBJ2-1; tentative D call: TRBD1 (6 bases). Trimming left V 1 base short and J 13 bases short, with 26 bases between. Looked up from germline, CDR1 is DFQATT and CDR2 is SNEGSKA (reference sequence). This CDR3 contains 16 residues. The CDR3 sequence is CSARARIQGFTRTQFF. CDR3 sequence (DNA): TGCAGTGCTAGAGCAAGGATACAGGGATTTACGAGGACCCAGTTCTTC.

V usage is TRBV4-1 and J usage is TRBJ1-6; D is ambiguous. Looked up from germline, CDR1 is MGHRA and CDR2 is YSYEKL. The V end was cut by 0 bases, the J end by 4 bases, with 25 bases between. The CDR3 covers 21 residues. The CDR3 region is CASSQEEWTGEMGSYNSPLHF. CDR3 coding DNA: TGCGCCAGCAGCCAAGAGGAGTGGACCGGGGAGATGGGATCTTATAATTCACCCCTCCACTTT.

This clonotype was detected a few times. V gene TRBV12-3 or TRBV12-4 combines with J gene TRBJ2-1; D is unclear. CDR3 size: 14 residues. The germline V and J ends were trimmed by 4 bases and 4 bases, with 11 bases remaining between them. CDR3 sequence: CASSYVYSYNEQFF. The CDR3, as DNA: TGTGCCAGCAGTTACGTCTACAGTTACAATGAGCAGTTCTTC.